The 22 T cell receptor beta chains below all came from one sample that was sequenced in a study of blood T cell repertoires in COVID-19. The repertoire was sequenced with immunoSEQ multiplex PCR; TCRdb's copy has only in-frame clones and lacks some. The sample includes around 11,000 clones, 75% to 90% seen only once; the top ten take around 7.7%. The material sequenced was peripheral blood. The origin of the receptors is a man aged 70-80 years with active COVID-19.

The DNA for the CDR3 is TGTGCCAGTAGTTTCCGACAGGGGGCGTTGAATGAGCAGTTCTTC. It yields the protein CASSFRQGALNEQFF. The V call is TRBV19, the J call TRBJ2-1; 10 bases match TRBD1. The length of the CDR3 is 15 residues. The J segment lost 7 bases and the V segment lost 5 bases, leaving 8 bases of the junction unmatched. Germline CDR1 LNHDA, CDR2 SQIVND (reference sequence).

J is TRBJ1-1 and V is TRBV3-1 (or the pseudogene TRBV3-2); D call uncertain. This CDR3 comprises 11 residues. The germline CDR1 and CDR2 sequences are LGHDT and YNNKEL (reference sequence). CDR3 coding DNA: TGTGTCACACGGGGAGGCACTGAAGCTTTCTTT. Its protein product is CVTRGGTEAFF.

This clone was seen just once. The CDR3 reads CASSFWTGNYEQYF. In DNA, the CDR3 is TGTGCCAGCAGCTTTTGGACAGGGAACTACGAGCAGTACTTC. J is TRBJ2-7 and V is TRBV3-1 (or the pseudogene TRBV3-2); 8 bases match TRBD1. The junction had 6 bases not matched to a gene; V was cut back by 5 bases and J by 3 bases. The CDR3 is 14 amino acids. In germline, CDR1 is LGHDT, CDR2 YNNKEL (reference sequence).

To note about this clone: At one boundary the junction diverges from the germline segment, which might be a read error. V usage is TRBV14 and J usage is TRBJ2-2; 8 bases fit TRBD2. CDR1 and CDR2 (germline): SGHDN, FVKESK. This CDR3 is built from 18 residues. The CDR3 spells CASSQGVGERGLHRGAVF. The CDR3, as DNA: TGTGCCAGCAGCCAAGGGGTAGGCGAGCGGGGGTTACACCGGGGAGCTGTTTTT. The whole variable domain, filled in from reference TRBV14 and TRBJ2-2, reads EAGVTQFPSHSVIEKGQTVTLRCDPISGHDNLYWYRRVMGKEIKFLLHFVKESKQDESGMPNNRFLAERTGGTYSTLKVQPAELEDSGVYFCASSQGVGERGLHRGAVFGEGSRLTVL.

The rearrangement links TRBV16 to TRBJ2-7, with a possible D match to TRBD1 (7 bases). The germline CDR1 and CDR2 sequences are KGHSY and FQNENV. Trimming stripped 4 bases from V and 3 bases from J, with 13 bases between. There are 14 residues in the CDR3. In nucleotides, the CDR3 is TGTGCCAGCAGCCCCAGGGGGGCCGGCTACGAGCAGTACTTC. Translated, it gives CASSPRGAGYEQYF.

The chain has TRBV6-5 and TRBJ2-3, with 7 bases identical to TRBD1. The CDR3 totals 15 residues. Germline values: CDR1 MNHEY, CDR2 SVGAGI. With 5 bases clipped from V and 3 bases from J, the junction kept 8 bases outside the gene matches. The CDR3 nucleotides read TGTGCCAGCAGTCCCGGGACAGCCGGGACAGATACGCAGTATTTT. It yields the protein CASSPGTAGTDTQYF.

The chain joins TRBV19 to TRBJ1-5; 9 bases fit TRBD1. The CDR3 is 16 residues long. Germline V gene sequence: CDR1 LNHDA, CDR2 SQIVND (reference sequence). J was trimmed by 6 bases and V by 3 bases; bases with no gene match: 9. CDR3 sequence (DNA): TGTGCCAGTAGTATTCAAGGGACAGGGCTTGGTCAGCCCCAGCATTTT. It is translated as CASSIQGTGLGQPQHF. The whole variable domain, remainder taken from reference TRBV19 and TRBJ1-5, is DGGITQSPKYLFRKEGQNVTLSCEQNLNHDAMYWYRQDPGQGLRLIYYSQIVNDFQKGDIAEGYSVSREKKESFPLTVTSAQKNPTAFYLCASSIQGTGLGQPQHFGDGTRLSIL.

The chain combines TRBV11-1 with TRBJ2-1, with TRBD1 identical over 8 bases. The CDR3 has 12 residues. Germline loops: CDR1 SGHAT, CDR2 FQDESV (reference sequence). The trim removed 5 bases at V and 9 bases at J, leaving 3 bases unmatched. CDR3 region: CASSPDRVEQFF. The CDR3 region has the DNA TGTGCCAGCAGCCCGGACAGGGTTGAGCAGTTCTTC. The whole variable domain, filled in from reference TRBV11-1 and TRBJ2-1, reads EAEVAQSPRYKITEKSQAVAFWCDPISGHATLYWYRQILGQGPELLVQFQDESVVDDSQLPKDRFSAERLKGVDSTLKIQPAELGDSAMYLCASSPDRVEQFFGPGTRLTVL.

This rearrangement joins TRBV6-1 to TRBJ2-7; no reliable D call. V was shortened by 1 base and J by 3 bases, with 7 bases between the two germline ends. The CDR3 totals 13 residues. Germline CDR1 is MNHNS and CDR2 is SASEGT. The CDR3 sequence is CASSEGGSYEQYF. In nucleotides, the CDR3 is TGTGCCAGCAGTGAAGGTGGTAGCTACGAGCAGTACTTC.

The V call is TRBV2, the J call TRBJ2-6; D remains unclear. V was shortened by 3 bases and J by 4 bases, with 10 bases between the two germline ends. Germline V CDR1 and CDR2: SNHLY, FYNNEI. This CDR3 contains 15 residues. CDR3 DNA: TGTGCCAGCAGTGATAAGCTCGCGGGGGCCAACGTCCTGACTTTC. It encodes CASSDKLAGANVLTF.

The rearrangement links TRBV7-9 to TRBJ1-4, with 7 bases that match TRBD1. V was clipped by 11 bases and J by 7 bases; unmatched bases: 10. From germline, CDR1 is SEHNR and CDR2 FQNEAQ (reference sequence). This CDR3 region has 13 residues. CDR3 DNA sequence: TGTGCCGGGACACAGGGGCTGCGTGAAAAACTGTTTTTT. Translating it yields CAGTQGLREKLFF. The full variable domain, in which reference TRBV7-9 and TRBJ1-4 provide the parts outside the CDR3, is DTGVSQNPRHKITKRGQNVTFRCDPISEHNRLYWYRQTLGQGPEFLTYFQNEAQLEKSRLLSDRFSAERPKGSFSTLEIQRTEQGDSAMYLCAGTQGLREKLFFGSGTQLSVL.

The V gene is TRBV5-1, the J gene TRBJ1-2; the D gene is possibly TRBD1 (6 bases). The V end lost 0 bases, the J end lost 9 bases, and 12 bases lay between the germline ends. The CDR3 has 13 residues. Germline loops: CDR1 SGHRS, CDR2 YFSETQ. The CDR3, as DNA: TGCGCCAGCAGCTTGGACAGGGCGAGGAGCTACACCTTC. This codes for CASSLDRARSYTF.

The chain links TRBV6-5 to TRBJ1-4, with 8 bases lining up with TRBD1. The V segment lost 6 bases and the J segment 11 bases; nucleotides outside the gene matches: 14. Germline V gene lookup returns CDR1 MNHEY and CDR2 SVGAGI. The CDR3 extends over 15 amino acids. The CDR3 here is CASRSSGTGVRKLFF. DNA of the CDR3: TGTGCCAGCAGAAGCTCCGGGACAGGTGTCCGGAAACTGTTTTTT.

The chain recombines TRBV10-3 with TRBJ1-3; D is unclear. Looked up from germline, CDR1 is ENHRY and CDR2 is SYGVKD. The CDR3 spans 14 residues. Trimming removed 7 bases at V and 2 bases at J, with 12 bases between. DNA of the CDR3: TGTGCCATCAACACCCCCTTGGCTGGAAACACCATATATTTT. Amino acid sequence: CAINTPLAGNTIYF.

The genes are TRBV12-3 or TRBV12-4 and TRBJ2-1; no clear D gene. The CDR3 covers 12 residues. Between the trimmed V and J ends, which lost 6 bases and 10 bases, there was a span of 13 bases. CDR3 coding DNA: TGTGCCAGCAGCCCCGACACCGTGGAGCAGTTCTTC. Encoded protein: CASSPDTVEQFF.

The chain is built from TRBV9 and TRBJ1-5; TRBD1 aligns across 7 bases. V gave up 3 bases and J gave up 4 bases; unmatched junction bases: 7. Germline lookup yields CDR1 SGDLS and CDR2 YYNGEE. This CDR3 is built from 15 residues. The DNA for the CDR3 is TGTGCCAGCAGCGATTGGACAGGATCGAATCAGCCCCAGCATTTT. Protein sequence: CASSDWTGSNQPQHF. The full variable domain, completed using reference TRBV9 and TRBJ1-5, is DSGVTQTPKHLITATGQRVTLRCSPRSGDLSVYWYQQSLDQGLQFLIQYYNGEERAKGNILERFSAQQFPDLHSELNLSSLELGDSALYFCASSDWTGSNQPQHFGDGTRLSIL.

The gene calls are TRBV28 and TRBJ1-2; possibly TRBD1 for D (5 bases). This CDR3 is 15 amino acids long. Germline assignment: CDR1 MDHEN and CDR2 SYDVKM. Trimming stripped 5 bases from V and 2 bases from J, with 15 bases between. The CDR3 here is CASSPRGGGNYGYTF. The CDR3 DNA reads TGTGCCAGCAGTCCCCGCGGCGGGGGGAACTATGGCTACACCTTC.

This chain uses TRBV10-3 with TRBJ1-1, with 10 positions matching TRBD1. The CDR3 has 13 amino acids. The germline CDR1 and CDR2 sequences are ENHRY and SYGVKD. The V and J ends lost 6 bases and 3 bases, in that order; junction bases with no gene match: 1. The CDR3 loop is CAISGQGDTEAFF. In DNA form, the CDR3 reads TGTGCCATCAGCGGACAGGGGGACACTGAAGCTTTCTTT.

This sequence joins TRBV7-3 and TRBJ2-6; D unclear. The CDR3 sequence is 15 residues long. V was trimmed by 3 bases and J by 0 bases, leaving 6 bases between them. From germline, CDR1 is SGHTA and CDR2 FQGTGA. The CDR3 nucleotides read TGTGCCAGCAGCTTTGGCTCCTCTGGGGCCAACGTCCTGACTTTC. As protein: CASSFGSSGANVLTF.

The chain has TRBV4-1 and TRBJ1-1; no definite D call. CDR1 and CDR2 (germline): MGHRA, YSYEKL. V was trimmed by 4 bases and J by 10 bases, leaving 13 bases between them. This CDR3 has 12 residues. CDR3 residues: CASSRPGDGAFF. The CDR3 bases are TGCGCCAGCAGCCGCCCGGGAGATGGAGCTTTCTTT.

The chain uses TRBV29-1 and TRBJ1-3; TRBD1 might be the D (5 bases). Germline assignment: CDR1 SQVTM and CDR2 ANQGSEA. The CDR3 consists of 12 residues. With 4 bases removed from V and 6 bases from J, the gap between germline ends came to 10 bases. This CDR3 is CSVAGRENTIYF. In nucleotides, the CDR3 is TGCAGCGTTGCAGGGAGGGAAAACACCATATATTTT.

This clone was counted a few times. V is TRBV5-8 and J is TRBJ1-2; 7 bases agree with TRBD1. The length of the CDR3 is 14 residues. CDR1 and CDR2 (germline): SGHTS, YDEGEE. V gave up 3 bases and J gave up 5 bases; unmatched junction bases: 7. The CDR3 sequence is CASSSTGQRYGYTF. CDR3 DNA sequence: TGTGCCAGCAGCTCGACGGGACAGCGATATGGCTACACCTTC.